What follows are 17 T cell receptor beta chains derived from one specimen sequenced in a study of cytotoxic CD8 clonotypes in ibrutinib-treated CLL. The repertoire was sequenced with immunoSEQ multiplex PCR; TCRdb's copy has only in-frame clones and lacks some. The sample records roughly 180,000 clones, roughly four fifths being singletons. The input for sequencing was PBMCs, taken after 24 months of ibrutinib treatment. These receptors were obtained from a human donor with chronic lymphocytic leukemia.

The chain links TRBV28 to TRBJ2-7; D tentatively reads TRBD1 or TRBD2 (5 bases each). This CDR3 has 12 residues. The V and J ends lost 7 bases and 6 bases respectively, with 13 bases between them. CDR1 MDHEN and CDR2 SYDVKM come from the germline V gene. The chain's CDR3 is CASTTYGGEQYF. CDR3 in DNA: TGTGCCAGCACCACTTATGGGGGCGAGCAGTACTTC.

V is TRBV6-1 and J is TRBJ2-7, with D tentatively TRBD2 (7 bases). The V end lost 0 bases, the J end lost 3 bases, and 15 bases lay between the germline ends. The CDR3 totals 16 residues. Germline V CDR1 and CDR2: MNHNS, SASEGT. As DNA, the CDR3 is TGTGCCAGCAGTGAAGCGCTTCGGGGGGCGGGCTACGAGCAGTACTTC. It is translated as CASSEALRGAGYEQYF.

CDR3 nucleotide sequence: TGTGCCAGCAGCTCTAGCGGGAGGTTGTACGAGCAGTACTTC. Residues: CASSSSGRLYEQYF. This chain connects TRBV11-2 to TRBJ2-7, with 11 bases fitting TRBD2. Germline assignment: CDR1 SGHAT and CDR2 FQNNGV. The J segment lost 4 bases and the V segment lost 4 bases, leaving 3 bases of the junction unmatched. The CDR3 is 14 amino acids.

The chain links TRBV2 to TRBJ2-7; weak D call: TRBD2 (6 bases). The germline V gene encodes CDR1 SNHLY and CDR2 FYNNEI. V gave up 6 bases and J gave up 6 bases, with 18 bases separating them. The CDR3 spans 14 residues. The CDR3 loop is CASRSTREDSEQYF. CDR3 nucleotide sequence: TGTGCCAGCAGGTCGACGAGGGAGGATTCCGAGCAGTACTTC.

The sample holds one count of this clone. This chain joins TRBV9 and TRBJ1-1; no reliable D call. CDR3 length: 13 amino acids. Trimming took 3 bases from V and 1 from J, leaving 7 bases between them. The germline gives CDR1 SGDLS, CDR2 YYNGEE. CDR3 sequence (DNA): TGTGCCAGCAGCGCCATGAAGAACACTGAAGCTTTCTTT. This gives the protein CASSAMKNTEAFF.

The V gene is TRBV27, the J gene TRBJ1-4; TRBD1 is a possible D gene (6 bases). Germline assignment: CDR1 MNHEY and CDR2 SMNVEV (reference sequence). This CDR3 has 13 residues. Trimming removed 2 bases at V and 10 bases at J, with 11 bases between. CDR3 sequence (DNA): TGTGCCAGCAGTTTAGAACAGGGAGGAAAACTGTTTTTT. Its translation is CASSLEQGGKLFF.

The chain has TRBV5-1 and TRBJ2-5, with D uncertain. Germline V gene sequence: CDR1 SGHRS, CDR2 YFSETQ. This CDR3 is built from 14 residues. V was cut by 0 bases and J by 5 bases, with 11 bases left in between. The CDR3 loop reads CASSLEVGVETQYF. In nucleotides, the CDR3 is TGCGCCAGCAGCTTGGAGGTCGGTGTGGAGACCCAGTACTTC.

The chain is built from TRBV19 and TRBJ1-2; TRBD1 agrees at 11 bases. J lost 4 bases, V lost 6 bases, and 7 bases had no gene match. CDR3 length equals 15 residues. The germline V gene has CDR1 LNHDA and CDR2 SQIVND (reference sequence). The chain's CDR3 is CASRSGQGGGYGYTF. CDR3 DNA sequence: TGTGCCAGTAGATCGGGACAGGGGGGTGGCTATGGCTACACCTTC.

The CDR3 is CASSLRGGEDTQYF. The CDR3 DNA sequence: TGTGCCAGCAGCTTGAGGGGAGGAGAAGATACGCAGTATTTT. This chain uses TRBV7-9 with TRBJ2-3; possibly TRBD2 for D (6 bases). Germline V gene lookup returns CDR1 SEHNR and CDR2 FQNEAQ (reference sequence). The CDR3 consists of 14 residues. V lost 3 bases, J lost 5 bases, and 12 bases lay in between.

The CDR3 DNA reads as TGTGCCAGCAGTCCCCCCTCCCGTCGCGAGCAGTACTTC. Protein product: CASSPPSRREQYF. This chain links TRBV28 with TRBJ2-7, with D hard to call. CDR3 size: 13 residues. The germline gives CDR1 MDHEN, CDR2 SYDVKM. Deletions cut 5 bases from V and 6 bases from J, with 14 bases between. The full variable domain, in which reference TRBV28 and TRBJ2-7 provide the parts outside the CDR3, is DVKVTQSSRYLVKRTGEKVFLECVQDMDHENMFWYRQDPGLGLRLIYFSYDVKMKEKGDIPEGYSVSREKKERFSLILESASTNQTSMYLCASSPPSRREQYFGPGTRLTVT.

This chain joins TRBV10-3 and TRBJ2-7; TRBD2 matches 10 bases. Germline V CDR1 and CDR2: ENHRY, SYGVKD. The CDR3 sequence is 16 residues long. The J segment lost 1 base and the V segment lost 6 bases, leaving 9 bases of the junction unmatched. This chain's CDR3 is CAIRGTLAGVSYEQYF. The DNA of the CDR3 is TGTGCCATCAGGGGCACTCTAGCGGGAGTGTCCTACGAGCAGTACTTC.

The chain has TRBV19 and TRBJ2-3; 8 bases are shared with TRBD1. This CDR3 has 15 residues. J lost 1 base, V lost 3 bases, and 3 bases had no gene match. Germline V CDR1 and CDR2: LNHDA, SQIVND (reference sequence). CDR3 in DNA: TGTGCCAGTAGTATGACAGGGGCTGGCACAGATACGCAGTATTTT. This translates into CASSMTGAGTDTQYF.

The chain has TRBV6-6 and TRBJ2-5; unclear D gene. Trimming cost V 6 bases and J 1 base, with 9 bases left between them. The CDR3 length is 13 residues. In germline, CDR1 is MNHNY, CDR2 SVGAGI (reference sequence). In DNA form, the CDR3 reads TGTGCCAGCAGCAACCCCACCCAAGAGACCCAGTACTTC. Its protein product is CASSNPTQETQYF.

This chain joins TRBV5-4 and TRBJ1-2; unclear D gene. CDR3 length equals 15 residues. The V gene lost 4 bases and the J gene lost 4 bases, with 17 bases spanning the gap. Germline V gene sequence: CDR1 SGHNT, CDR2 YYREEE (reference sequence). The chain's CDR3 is CASSPLLPGSYGYTF. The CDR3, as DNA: TGTGCCAGCAGCCCGCTCCTTCCGGGGAGCTATGGCTACACCTTC.

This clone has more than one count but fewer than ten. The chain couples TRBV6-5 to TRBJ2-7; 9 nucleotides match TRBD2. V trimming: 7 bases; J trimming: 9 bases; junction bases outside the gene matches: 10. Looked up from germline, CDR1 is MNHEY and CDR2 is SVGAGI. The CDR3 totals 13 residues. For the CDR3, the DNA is TGTGCCAGCACCTCTAGCGGGGCGGGTGTGCAGTACTTC. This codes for CASTSSGAGVQYF.

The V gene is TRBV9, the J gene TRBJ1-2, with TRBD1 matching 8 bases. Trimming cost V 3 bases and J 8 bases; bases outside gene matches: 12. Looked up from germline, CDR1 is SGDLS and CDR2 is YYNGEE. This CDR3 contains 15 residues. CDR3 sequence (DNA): TGTGCCAGCAGCGGCCTAGGGGACAGGAGGGACGGCTACACCTTC. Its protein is CASSGLGDRRDGYTF.

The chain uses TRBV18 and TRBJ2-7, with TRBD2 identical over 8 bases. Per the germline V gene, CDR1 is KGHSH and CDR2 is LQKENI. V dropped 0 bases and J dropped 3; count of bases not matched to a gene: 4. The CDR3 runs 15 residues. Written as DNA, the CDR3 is TGTGCCAGCTCACCACCCACTAGCGGCTTCTACGAGCAGTACTTC. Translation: CASSPPTSGFYEQYF.